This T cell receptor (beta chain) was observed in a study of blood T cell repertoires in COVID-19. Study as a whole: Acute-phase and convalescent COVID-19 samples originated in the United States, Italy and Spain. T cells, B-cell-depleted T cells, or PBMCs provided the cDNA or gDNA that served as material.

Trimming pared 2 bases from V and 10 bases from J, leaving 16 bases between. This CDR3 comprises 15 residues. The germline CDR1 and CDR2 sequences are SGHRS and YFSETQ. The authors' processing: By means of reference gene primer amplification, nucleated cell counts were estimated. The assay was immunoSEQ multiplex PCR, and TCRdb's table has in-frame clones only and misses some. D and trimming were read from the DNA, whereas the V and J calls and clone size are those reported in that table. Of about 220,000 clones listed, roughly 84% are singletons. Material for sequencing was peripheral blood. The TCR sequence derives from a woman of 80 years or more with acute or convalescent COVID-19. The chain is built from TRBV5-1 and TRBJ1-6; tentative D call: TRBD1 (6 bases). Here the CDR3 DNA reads TGCGCCAGCAGCTTAGGCCAACAGGGAGGGTCACCCCTCCACTTT. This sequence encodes CASSLGQQGGSPLHF.